The present entry profiles one TCR beta chain with its context. This clone was observed once. The antigen it recognizes is unknown. A junction end diverges from the germline sequence, so it may reflect a read error. For CDR1 and CDR2, the germline V gene lists LGHNA and YSLEER. From its cysteine to its phenylalanine, the CDR3 spans 16 amino acids. Only CDR3 DNA is held: 48 bases, read in frame from base 1. The entry originates in a study of long-term antiretroviral therapy in people with HIV (dated 2022 in TCRdb). Turning to the overall study: Collection of the earliest samples took place about a decade ahead of the 2015 WHO recommendation for immediate ART, at a time when ART was typically delayed until CD4 counts fell. Among the 30 to 35 participants with HIV, about a dozen were female. Whether ART initiation and durable HIV suppression were associated with changes in peripheral blood TRB repertoire composition and diversity was tested in a retrospective serial study. No cross-contamination during QIAcube processing turned up in test extractions that ran a monoclonal T-cell line alongside about 35 polyclonal samples. From some 28 adults with confirmed HIV infection, the cohort provided under 250 cryopreserved PBMC samples, gathered serially across a mean of approximately six years (range 1-12). Results and caveats for the whole study, not just this receptor: Starting ART was linked to a significant rise in TRB diversity, yet even after long-term ART the diversity remained significantly lower than in transplant donor controls. The samples were dated from about 2003 to 2018, and the ART regimens that were used may be less effective than current ART regimens. The repertoire was dominated across all time points by expanded TRB clones identified before ART initiation, although this dominance was seen to fluctuate and to decrease in many PLHIV after ART. Inferences about post-ART repertoire changes were limited because no data were available on ART adherence, viral resistance or therapy changes. Limited PBMC availability meant only the TCR beta chain was sequenced, without alpha chain pairing. Unsorted PBMC were profiled instead of sorted CD4+ and CD8+ T cells because pre-ART samples had limited cell numbers. Compared with controls, HIV repertoires had narrower CDR3 length ranges, and the network structure pointed to an antigen-experienced repertoire that shifted only slightly toward naive after ART.

Participants were included only if at least one PBMC sample before ART initiation and at least two post-ART samples were available. Every participant with HIV received treatment in the United States of America. Cryopreserved samples of roughly 0.95-10 million PBMC were thawed and washed before DNA extraction. At the time of the earliest PBMC sample, participants with HIV were aged between about 20 and 55 years. Per participant, PBMC samples came from 1-4 timepoints prior to ART initiation and 2-8 timepoints following ART initiation, for a median of 7 samples. Serial HIV viral load, CD4+ T-cell count, ART history and demographic data were obtained for every participant. Genomic DNA was extracted from unsorted PBMC with a Qiagen kit on a QIAcube, processed in batches of 12 samples. The immunoSEQ hsTCRB v3.0 assay was used at survey level resolution for TRB variable region sequencing. A depth of about 35,000-55,000 T-cell genomes per sample was targeted for TRB sequencing. TRB libraries were pooled and sequenced on an Illumina MiSeq using a v3 150-cycle kit. The source study handled its data this way. Analysis of repertoires was carried out in R inside a reproducible Nextflow workflow spanning QC, data transformation and analysis. LymphoSeq2, an R package for AIRR-Seq data exploration, was used to implement custom analyses. A few samples that produced fewer than 5000 total TRB sequences were removed, so 150 to 200 HIV repertoires were analyzed. Among the approximately 200 retained HIV repertoires, 55 to 65 were collected before ART initiation and 120 to 130 were collected after ART initiation. Each repertoire was downsampled to 5000 TRB nucleotide sequences, and summary statistics were averaged across 100 downsampling iterations. The analysis kept only TRB sequences whose CDR3 regions were at least seven amino acids long. Diversity was measured with a Shannon entropy-derived clonality score and the Gini coefficient. Repertoire networks linked the top 5000 CDR3 amino acid sequences whenever two sequences differed by an edit distance of one. For TRB CDR3 amino acid sequences, antigen specificity groups and MHC restriction were predicted with GLIPH2. Known CMV, EBV, HIV or tissue antigen associations were flagged by matching CDR3 amino acid sequences against VDJdb and McPAS-TCR. Pre-ART, post-ART and control groups were compared with Wilcoxon signed-rank tests and Holm-Bonferroni correction. TCRdb took this table from immuneACCESS and kept in-frame rearrangements with V and J called. Such tables lack part of the clones; where checked against another copy, unresolved V genes explain under half of the gap, and the rest is unexplained. V and J calls plus clone size are reproduced from that table; the DNA served to infer D and trimming. The sample records 20,000 to 25,000 clones, 65% to 85% of which are singletons. The leading ten clones occupy less than 15% of the sample.

The TCR was taken from a woman aged 40 to 50 with HIV. Source: unsorted PBMCs, taken less than 1.8 years before starting antiretroviral therapy. The sequence joins TRBV4-3 to TRBJ2-1; TRBD2 agrees with 9 junctional bases. The CDR3 is CASSPDRAGGYNVQFF. In nucleotides, the sequence is TGCGCCAGCAGCCCAGACCGCGCGGGGGGGTATAATGTGCAGTTCTTC.